This T cell receptor beta chain stems from a study of CD8 T cells in ankylosing spondylitis. Broader study findings: Disease-linked clones, CD8+, were relatively rare in peripheral blood. It was reported that disease-linked clones were significantly enriched in matched ankylosing spondylitis synovial fluid.

TCRdb itself ran the 5' RACE reads through MiXCR, one entry per CDR3 protein. The sample comprises a few hundred thousand distinct CDR3 sequences, roughly 11% of which are singletons, and about 10% rests with the top ten. This clonotype was recorded many times. Its antigen is as yet unknown. Sequenced input: blood, either unsorted or a sorted T cell fraction (not recorded which). The sequence was obtained from a female donor with ankylosing spondylitis or in good health (not recorded which).

CDR3: CASLGLAGKVDEQFF. CDR3 nucleotides: TGTGCCAGCTTGGGACTAGCGGGAAAGGTCGATGAGCAGTTCTTC. V and J are TRBV18 and TRBJ2-1; 13 bases align to TRBD2. Germline CDR1 reads KGHSH; CDR2 reads LQKENI. Losses at the gene ends were 7 bases for V and 8 bases for J; bases not matched to a gene: 8. There are 15 residues in the CDR3.